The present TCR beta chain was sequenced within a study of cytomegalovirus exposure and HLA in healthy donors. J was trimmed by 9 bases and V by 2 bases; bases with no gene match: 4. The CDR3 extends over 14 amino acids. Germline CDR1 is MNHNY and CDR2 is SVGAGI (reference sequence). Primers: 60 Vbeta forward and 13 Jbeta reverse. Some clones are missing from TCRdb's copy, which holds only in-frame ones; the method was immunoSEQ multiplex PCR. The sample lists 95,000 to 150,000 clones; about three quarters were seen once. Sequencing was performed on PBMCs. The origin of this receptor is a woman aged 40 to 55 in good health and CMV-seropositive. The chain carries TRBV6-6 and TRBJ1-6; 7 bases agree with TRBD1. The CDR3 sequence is CASSYRQGSSPLHF. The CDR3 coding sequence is TGTGCCAGCAGTTACAGACAGGGAAGTTCACCCCTCCACTTT.